Listed below are T cell receptor beta chains from one sample, sequenced in a study of T-cell memory formation after mild COVID-19. TCRdb ran MiXCR on the 5' RACE reads and lists one entry per CDR3 protein. This sample has about 560,000 distinct CDR3 sequences, with roughly 17% found just once. The sequenced sample consisted of PBMCs or a T cell subset sorted from them (not recorded which). Every receptor here comes from an adult woman who had mild COVID-19 (a few samples of this study predate the infection). Cell type and time point are not known. Each CDR3 is given with its conserved first and last residue. A D gene is named only where the DNA matches it firmly. Size tells how often a clone was seen (once, few, many) or the class of an expanded clone, and some rows leave it out.

few	NA	TRBV9	TRBJ1-2	CASSAPGPRIGYTF	TGTGCCAGCAGCGCTCCGGGACCCCGGATCGGCTACACCTTC
NA	NA	TRBV7-2	TRBJ2-2	CASSFTRVGELFF	TGTGCCAGCAGCTTTACTAGGGTCGGGGAGCTGTTTTTT
NA	NA	TRBV29-1	TRBJ2-7	CSVEARNRNEQYF	TGCAGCGTTGAGGCCCGGAATAGGAACGAGCAGTACTTC
NA	NA	TRBV20-1	TRBJ2-1	CSAPIGQVEGDEQFF	TGCAGTGCTCCGATAGGGCAGGTTGAAGGGGATGAGCAGTTCTTC
NA	TRBD2	TRBV7-9	TRBJ2-7	CASSSGRERDEQYF	TGTGCCAGCAGCTCCGGGAGGGAGAGGGACGAGCAGTACTTC
NA	NA	TRBV29-1	TRBJ2-1	CSATLGYNEQFF	TGCAGCGCCACTCTAGGGTACAATGAGCAGTTCTTC
NA	NA	TRBV7-3	TRBJ2-6	CASSRGHPPSGANVLTF	TGTGCCAGCAGCCGGGGACATCCGCCCTCTGGGGCCAACGTCCTGACTTTC
few	NA	TRBV11-2	TRBJ1-1	CASIGGTHLNTEAFF	TGTGCCAGCATCGGGGGGACGCACCTGAACACTGAAGCTTTCTTT
NA	NA	TRBV7-2	TRBJ2-5	CASSLAWTRSETQYF	TGTGCCAGCAGCTTAGCGTGGACCCGCTCGGAGACCCAGTACTTC
few	NA	TRBV7-9	TRBJ2-2	CASSFLEQSSRELFF	TGTGCCAGCAGCTTTTTAGAGCAGAGTTCCCGGGAGCTGTTTTTT
NA	NA	TRBV21-1	TRBJ2-1	CASPRPLTYNEQFF	TGTGCCAGCCCCCGTCCTCTCACTTACAATGAGCAGTTCTTC
NA	TRBD2	TRBV30	TRBJ2-5	CAWSVSSGRWETQYF	TGTGCCTGGAGTGTGAGTAGCGGGAGATGGGAGACCCAGTACTTC
few	NA	TRBV2	TRBJ2-2	CASRPQGTGELFF	TGTGCCAGCAGACCCCAGGGCACCGGGGAGCTGTTTTTT
NA	NA	TRBV5-1	TRBJ2-3	CASSGLGGTTDTQYF	TGCGCCAGCAGCGGACTAGGGGGGACCACAGATACGCAGTATTTT
few	NA	TRBV11-2	TRBJ2-6	CASSFAGSTPSGANVLTF	TGTGCCAGCAGCTTCGCGGGGTCCACCCCATCTGGGGCCAACGTCCTGACTTTC
few	NA	TRBV6-2/TRBV6-3	TRBJ1-6	CASSSGRFSTDSPLHF	TGTGCCAGCAGTTCGGGACGGTTCTCAACCGATTCACCCCTCCACTTT
few	TRBD1	TRBV20-1	TRBJ2-1	CSARQPPGTGSYNEQFF	TGCAGTGCTAGACAACCCCCCGGGACAGGCTCCTACAATGAGCAGTTCTTC
NA	TRBD1	TRBV10-3	TRBJ1-1	CAISAWDSLNTEAFF	TGTGCCATCAGTGCTTGGGACAGCTTGAACACTGAAGCTTTCTTT
NA	TRBD1	TRBV11-2	TRBJ1-2	CASSSQQGADGYTF	TGTGCCAGCAGCTCACAACAGGGGGCGGATGGCTACACCTTC
many	TRBD1	TRBV5-1	TRBJ1-6	CASSLYSPGGNSPLHF	TGCGCCAGCAGCTTGTATTCCCCAGGGGGTAATTCACCCCTCCACTTT
NA	NA	TRBV11-2	TRBJ2-2	CASSPGGGYGELFF	TGTGCCAGCAGCCCAGGGGGGGGCTACGGGGAGCTGTTTTTT
many	NA	TRBV2	TRBJ2-3	CASSEMEDTQYF	TGTGCCAGCAGTGAAATGGAAGATACGCAGTATTTT
few	TRBD1	TRBV5-1	TRBJ2-5	CASSLTGDMGETQYF	TGCGCCAGCAGCCTCACAGGGGATATGGGGGAGACCCAGTACTTC
NA	NA	TRBV5-5	TRBJ1-6	CASSLVAGLNSPLHF	TGTGCCAGCAGCTTGGTCGCAGGGCTGAATTCACCCCTCCACTTT
NA	TRBD1	TRBV29-1	TRBJ1-2	CSVFTGTANYGYTF	TGCAGCGTATTTACCGGGACAGCTAACTATGGCTACACCTTC
few	NA	TRBV11-2	TRBJ1-3	CASSPHTTSGNTIYF	TGTGCCAGCAGCCCGCATACAACCTCGGGAAACACCATATATTTT
few	NA	TRBV12-3/TRBV12-4	TRBJ2-7	CASSPELRGDSYEQYF	TGTGCCAGCAGCCCGGAATTGAGGGGCGACTCCTACGAGCAGTACTTC
NA	TRBD2	TRBV30	TRBJ2-5	CAWSPTRTSGGPKTQYF	TGTGCCTGGAGTCCAACCCGGACTAGCGGGGGGCCCAAGACCCAGTACTTC
NA	NA	TRBV12-3/TRBV12-4	TRBJ1-6	CASSLAGPLHF	TGTGCCAGCAGCCTAGCTGGACCCCTCCACTTT
NA	NA	TRBV29-1	TRBJ2-1	CSVDRSLRSRAF	TGCAGCGTTGATAGAAGCCTCCGGTCAAGAGCCTTC
NA	NA	TRBV5-6	TRBJ2-1	CASSPRAGGSWNEQFF	TGTGCCAGCAGCCCGCGGGCAGGGGGGAGTTGGAATGAGCAGTTCTTC
few	TRBD1	TRBV29-1	TRBJ1-1	CSVDRGQLMNTEAFF	TGCAGCGTTGACAGGGGGCAACTTATGAACACTGAAGCTTTCTTT
few	NA	TRBV14	TRBJ1-6	CASSPQGFSPLHF	TGTGCCAGCAGCCCCCAGGGGTTTTCACCCCTCCACTTT
NA	TRBD1	TRBV24-1	TRBJ2-1	CATLDREYYNEQFF	TGTGCCACCCTAGACAGGGAGTACTACAATGAGCAGTTCTTC
few	TRBD1	TRBV27	TRBJ2-5	CASSLTQTGGGKETQYF	TGTGCCAGCAGTCTTACTCAAACAGGGGGCGGGAAGGAGACCCAGTACTTC
NA	NA	TRBV6-2/TRBV6-3	TRBJ1-6	CASSYEVTSNSPLHF	TGTGCCAGCAGTTACGAGGTCACATCGAATTCACCCCTCCACTTT
few	NA	TRBV9	TRBJ1-3	CASSGGGAPGNTIYF	TGTGCCAGCAGCGGTGGGGGGGCGCCTGGAAACACCATATATTTT
NA	NA	TRBV9	TRBJ2-3	CASSVAKVGTDTQYF	TGTGCCAGCAGCGTAGCCAAGGTAGGCACAGATACGCAGTATTTT
NA	TRBD1	TRBV12-3/TRBV12-4	TRBJ1-2	CASSRLRDRIYGYTF	TGTGCCAGCAGCAGACTCCGGGACAGGATCTATGGCTACACCTTC
few	NA	TRBV7-9	TRBJ2-1	CASSLQGTGRYNEQFF	TGTGCCAGCAGCTTACAGGGGACTGGGAGATACAATGAGCAGTTCTTC
NA	TRBD2	TRBV6-2/TRBV6-3	TRBJ2-1	CASRRTRPPYEQFF	TGTGCCAGCAGAAGGACTAGGCCCCCCTATGAGCAGTTCTTC
NA	NA	TRBV10-3	TRBJ1-1	CAISARDTEAFF	TGTGCCATCAGTGCAAGGGACACTGAAGCTTTCTTT
few	NA	TRBV5-1	TRBJ2-1	CASSPGVLSSSYNEQFF	TGCGCCAGCAGCCCTGGAGTTTTGTCTAGCTCGTACAATGAGCAGTTCTTC
NA	TRBD2	TRBV15	TRBJ2-5	CATSRRTSHQETQYF	TGTGCCACCAGCAGGAGGACTAGCCACCAAGAGACCCAGTACTTC
NA	TRBD2	TRBV4-1	TRBJ2-3	CASSLAGGITDTQYF	TGCGCCAGCAGCCTGGCGGGGGGGATTACAGATACGCAGTATTTT
NA	NA	TRBV4-2	TRBJ2-1	CASSQDKALYNEQFF	TGTGCCAGCAGCCAAGACAAGGCTCTATACAATGAGCAGTTCTTC
NA	TRBD1	TRBV7-9	TRBJ2-7	CASSHRDRTYEQYF	TGTGCCAGCAGCCACCGGGACAGAACCTACGAGCAGTACTTC
few	TRBD1	TRBV9	TRBJ2-5	CASMKTGQGEKTQYF	TGTGCCAGCATGAAGACAGGACAGGGAGAAAAGACCCAGTACTTC
few	NA	TRBV6-1	TRBJ2-6	CASRVAGANVLTF	TGTGCCAGCAGGGTAGCTGGGGCCAACGTCCTGACTTTC
NA	NA	TRBV24-1	TRBJ2-7	CATSEASEQYF	TGTGCCACCAGTGAAGCTAGCGAGCAGTACTTC
NA	NA	TRBV5-1	TRBJ2-7	CASSLSVPNTEEQYF	TGCGCCAGCAGCTTGTCGGTCCCGAACACAGAGGAGCAGTACTTC
few	NA	TRBV24-1	TRBJ2-7	CATSDTGTAVGEQYF	TGTGCCACCAGTGACACCGGGACCGCCGTGGGCGAGCAGTACTTC
few	NA	TRBV5-1	TRBJ2-3	CASSLAEAAGSTDTQYF	TGCGCCAGCAGCTTGGCCGAGGCGGCAGGGAGTACAGATACGCAGTATTTT
few	TRBD2	TRBV6-5	TRBJ2-3	CASSATAGGEGTDTQYF	TGTGCCAGCAGTGCCACGGCGGGGGGAGAGGGGACAGATACGCAGTATTTT
NA	NA	TRBV6-5	TRBJ2-1	CASRQGGNEQFF	TGTGCCAGCCGTCAGGGCGGGAATGAGCAGTTCTTC